This TCR beta chain was retrieved from a study of vaccination and CD4 T cells after COVID-19. Trimming pared 1 base from V and 2 bases from J, leaving 8 bases between. Germline V CDR1 and CDR2: MGHDK, SYGVNS. CDR3 length: 14 amino acids. Treatment specified: roughly ten-day PBMC culture with coronavirus spike peptide pools or control peptides (ViraFEST assay). Researchers used the Oncomine TCR Beta short-read assay to sequence DNA from cultured CD4+ T cells. One entry per CDR3 protein, called by TCRdb with MiXCR from the PCR reads. The sample carries around 20,000 distinct CDR3 sequences, around 33% recorded once. To note about this clonotype: The antigen is undetermined.

The source is a human donor with COVID-19. The rearrangement uses TRBV25-1 and TRBJ2-5; no definite D call. Sample: cultured CD4+ T cells from blood. The CDR3 loop reads CASSEFGDQETQYF. CDR3 in DNA: TGTGCCAGCAGTGAATTTGGCGATCAAGAGACCCAGTACTTC.